This TCR beta chain was sequenced during a study of shared clonotypes between healthy human individuals. The table came from immunoSEQ multiplex PCR; TCRdb's copy has only in-frame clones and leaves some out. The sample consists of around 1,100,000 clones, approximately 80% of them appearing once. General study findings and limits: Sorted-subset samples were not fully sequenced, rarefaction indicated.

This clone has more than one count but fewer than ten. Its antigen remains unidentified. Germline V gene data show CDR1 as MNHEY and CDR2 as SMNVEV (reference sequence). Trimming took 2 bases from V and 2 from J, leaving 13 bases between them. The CDR3 runs 15 residues. Sequencing was performed on memory CD4+ T cells from PBMCs. Noted subset: CD45RA-negative fraction. This rearrangement joins TRBV27 to TRBJ2-7; possible D gene TRBD1, 6 bases. This receptor was identified in a man younger than 35 in good health. Some clones in this sample may be carry-over from other donors' samples. The CDR3 nucleotides are TGTGCCAGCAGTTTAGAGGCAGGGGATGCCTACGAGCAGTACTTC. It encodes CASSLEAGDAYEQYF.